The 22 T cell receptor beta chains listed next were all sequenced from one sample in a study of regulatory T cells in long-lasting Graves disease. In building TCR beta libraries, iRepertoire HTBI primers were used together with Arm-PCR of CDR3 regions. Using its own MiXCR run on the multiplex PCR reads, TCRdb lists one record per CDR3 protein. The sample includes roughly 380,000 distinct CDR3 sequences, around 16% of them seen just once. Time point here: newly diagnosed GD, antithyroid drugs for less than 3 months. Making the TCR library involved RNA that had been extracted from PBMCs. Sequencing was performed on peripheral blood mononuclear cells (PBMCs), taken at new diagnosis, from a patient treated with antithyroid drugs. The receptors come from a female donor with Graves disease.

This clonotype was seen at least ten times. This chain joins TRBV12-3 or TRBV12-4 and TRBJ2-1; D gene unclear. The CDR3 length is 15 residues. The V and J ends lost 7 bases and 0 bases respectively, with 13 bases between them. CDR3 nucleotide sequence: TGTGCCAGCACCCACTGGGCAGGCTCCTACAATGAGCAGTTCTTC. Translated: CASTHWAGSYNEQFF.

This clonotype appeared a few times. CDR3 coding DNA: TGTGCCACCAGTGAGACAGGGAACACTGAAGCTTTCTTT. Residues: CATSETGNTEAFF. The chain couples TRBV24-1 to TRBJ1-1, with D tentatively TRBD1 (6 bases). Trimming shortened V by 4 bases and J by 1 base, and 6 bases separated the two germline ends. CDR3 size: 13 residues. Germline CDR1 reads KGHDR; CDR2 reads SFDVKD.

This clonotype was seen repeatedly, ten times or more. The V and J genes are TRBV27 and TRBJ1-1; D gene unclear. Per germline, CDR1 MNHEY and CDR2 SMNVEV (reference sequence). V was trimmed by 6 bases and J by 0 bases, leaving 8 bases between them. CDR3 length: 13 residues. This chain's CDR3 is CASRTSLNTEAFF. The CDR3 bases are TGTGCCAGCAGAACATCATTGAACACTGAAGCTTTCTTT.

This clonotype was observed at least ten times. V gene TRBV12-3 or TRBV12-4 combines with J gene TRBJ1-2, with unresolved D. The ends were cut back, 5 bases at V and 0 bases at J, with 10 bases in the middle. The CDR3 is 14 amino acids. The CDR3 DNA sequence: TGTGCCAGCAGTCCGTCCCAGGCTAACTATGGCTACACCTTC. Translated: CASSPSQANYGYTF.

This clonotype came up many times. V usage is TRBV7-3 and J usage is TRBJ2-1; TRBD2 agrees at 8 bases. CDR1 SGHTA and CDR2 FQGTGA come from the germline V gene. J gave up 10 bases and V 2 bases, and 10 bases lay outside the gene matches. This CDR3 has 15 residues. The CDR3 loop reads CASSLSAGGAWEQFF. The CDR3 nucleotides read TGTGCCAGCAGCTTATCTGCCGGGGGGGCATGGGAGCAGTTCTTC.

In its sample, this clonotype was seen many times. An end of the junction differs from the germline gene, which may be a read error. CDR3 sequence: CASREVGTEAFF. DNA for the CDR3: TGTGCCAGCAGGGAAGTGGGAACTGAAGCTTTCTTT. The chain combines TRBV2 with TRBJ1-1; D remains unclear. The CDR3 runs 12 residues. Per germline, CDR1 SNHLY and CDR2 FYNNEI. Together with reference TRBV2 and TRBJ1-1, the CDR3 gives the full variable domain: EPEVTQTPSHQVTQMGQEVILRCVPISNHLYFYWYRQILGQKVEFLVSFYNNEISEKSEIFDDQFSVERPDGSNFTLKIRSTKLEDSAMYFCASREVGTEAFFGQGTRLTVV.

This clonotype has ten or more counts. V usage is TRBV4-1 and J usage is TRBJ2-5; the D call may be TRBD1 or TRBD2 (6 bases each). The germline gives CDR1 MGHRA, CDR2 YSYEKL. Trimming stripped 3 bases from V and 5 bases from J, with 10 bases between. This CDR3 contains 13 residues. CDR3 in DNA: TGCGCCAGCAGCCATTGGAGGGGGGAGACCCAGTACTTC. This gives the protein CASSHWRGETQYF.

At least ten counts were recorded for this clonotype. The V call is TRBV9, the J call TRBJ2-5, with 12 bases that match TRBD2. V gave up 0 bases and J gave up 5 bases; unmatched junction bases: 11. The CDR3 is 18 residues long. CDR1 is SGDLS and CDR2 is YYNGEE in the germline V gene. CDR3 in DNA: TGTGCCAGCAGCGTAGGCGGGACCGGGACTAGCGGGCTGGAGACCCAGTACTTC. This sequence encodes CASSVGGTGTSGLETQYF.

The chain carries TRBV19 and TRBJ2-3, with a weak D call TRBD2 (6 bases). The CDR3 is 15 amino acids. Germline V gene data show CDR1 as LNHDA and CDR2 as SQIVND (reference sequence). V was trimmed by 6 bases and J by 6 bases, leaving 19 bases between them. The CDR3 DNA reads TGTGCCAGTAGCATCGACGGGAGTTCGGCGGATACGCAGTATTTT. This gives the protein CASSIDGSSADTQYF.

This sequence joins TRBV27 and TRBJ1-3; a weak D match, TRBD1 (6 bases). Germline-derived CDR1 and CDR2 are MNHEY and SMNVEV (reference sequence). The CDR3 spans 15 residues. V was clipped by 3 bases and J by 0 bases, with 9 bases between them. This chain's CDR3 is CASSFTGASGNTIYF. CDR3 coding DNA: TGTGCCAGCAGTTTTACGGGGGCCTCTGGAAACACCATATATTTT.

This clonotype was picked up many times. The chain combines TRBV11-1 with TRBJ2-7; 8 nucleotides agree with TRBD1. CDR1 SGHAT and CDR2 FQDESV come from the germline V gene (reference sequence). Trimming at V came to 5 bases and at J to 0 bases, leaving 6 bases not matched to a gene. This CDR3 is built from 15 residues. The CDR3 DNA reads as TGTGCCAGCAGCGCCGGGACAGGCAGCTCCTACGAGCAGTACTTC. It specifies CASSAGTGSSYEQYF.

The CDR3 is CASTPHSYEQYF. CDR3 nucleotides: TGTGCCAGCACACCTCACTCCTACGAGCAGTACTTC. The chain carries TRBV6-2 or TRBV6-3 and TRBJ2-7; D is unclear. The CDR3 runs to 12 residues. The germline CDR1 and CDR2 sequences are MNHEY and SVGEGT. The germline V and J ends were trimmed by 7 bases and 0 bases, with 7 bases remaining between them.

Ten or more counts support this clonotype. The chain has TRBV11-2 and TRBJ2-2; tentatively, D is TRBD2 (5 bases). CDR3 length: 16 residues. The V end lost 1 base, the J end lost 9 bases, and 18 bases lay between the germline ends. Germline values: CDR1 SGHAT, CDR2 FQNNGV. The CDR3 DNA is TGTGCCAGCAGCTTAGCCCTAGGGAGAAGGCACCGGGAGCTGTTTTTT. Translated, it gives CASSLALGRRHRELFF.

The V call is TRBV6-1, the J call TRBJ1-2; 7 bases line up with TRBD1. Trimming at V came to 6 bases and at J to 4 bases, leaving 8 bases not matched to a gene. Germline-derived CDR1 and CDR2 are MNHNS and SASEGT. CDR3 size: 14 residues. The CDR3 loop is CASSFRQGGYGYTF. CDR3 nucleotides: TGTGCCAGCAGCTTCCGACAGGGTGGCTATGGCTACACCTTC.

This clonotype came up many times. This chain joins TRBV27 and TRBJ2-2; TRBD2 matches 12 bases. The CDR3 is made up of 16 amino acids. Unmatched junction bases numbered 5, after V lost 5 bases and J lost 4 bases. The V gene's germline CDR1 is MNHEY and CDR2 SMNVEV (reference sequence). The CDR3 loop reads CASSPGLAGTTGELFF. The CDR3 DNA follows: TGTGCCAGCAGTCCCGGACTAGCGGGGACCACCGGGGAGCTGTTTTTT.

The chain is built from TRBV12-3 or TRBV12-4 and TRBJ1-1, with 7 bases fitting TRBD1. CDR3 length equals 17 residues. The V segment lost 8 bases and the J segment 6 bases; nucleotides outside the gene matches: 21. In DNA form, the CDR3 reads TGTGCCAGCTCATCACGGGGACAGTATTCTACAGTCCCTGAAGCTTTCTTT. This translates into CASSSRGQYSTVPEAFF.

This clonotype was recorded at least ten times. The chain is built from TRBV27 and TRBJ2-3; TRBD2 is a possible D gene (5 bases). Between the trimmed V and J ends, which lost 7 bases and 2 bases, there was a span of 10 bases. Germline CDR1 and CDR2: MNHEY and SMNVEV (reference sequence). The CDR3 has 13 amino acids. The CDR3 region is CASNAGATDTQYF. The CDR3 DNA reads as TGTGCCAGCAACGCGGGTGCCACAGATACGCAGTATTTT.

For this clonotype: This may be a read error, as it is one base from a much larger clone. This chain connects TRBV10-3 to TRBJ1-5; the D gene is possibly TRBD1 (5 bases). CDR1 and CDR2 from the germline V gene are ENHRY and SYGVKD. The CDR3 length is 14 residues. V lost 5 bases and J 4 bases, leaving 12 bases between the germline ends. The CDR3 sequence: CAISYYGTNQPQHF. For the CDR3, the DNA is TGTGCCATCAGTTACTACGGGACTAATCAGCCCCAGCATTTT.

This clonotype was recorded many times. This chain joins TRBV12-3 or TRBV12-4 and TRBJ2-7, with 11 positions matching TRBD2. The junction had 3 bases not matched to a gene; V was cut back by 7 bases and J by 1 base. The CDR3 consists of 14 residues. The DNA of the CDR3 is TGTGCCAGCATCACTAGCGGGAGTTCCTACGAGCAGTACTTC. This sequence encodes CASITSGSSYEQYF.

This clonotype showed up many times. The chain uses TRBV12-3 or TRBV12-4 and TRBJ1-2; D not resolved. The germline V and J ends were trimmed by 6 bases and 7 bases, with 9 bases remaining between them. The CDR3 spans 11 residues. CDR3 sequence reads: CASSHFPGYTF. The CDR3 DNA follows: TGTGCCAGCAGCCATTTTCCTGGCTACACCTTC.

Of note for this clonotype: One end of the junction fails to match germline, which may point to a read error. The rearrangement uses TRBV20-1 and TRBJ1-1, with 8 bases that match TRBD1. Germline V lookup: CDR1 DFQATT, CDR2 SNEGSKA (reference sequence). The CDR3 covers 14 residues. The CDR3 DNA follows: TGCAGTGCCCCCAGGACAGGGCGTCGGACTGAAGCTCTCTTT. Its translation is CSAPRTGRRTEALF.

This clonotype was counted many times. Here the CDR3 reads CSARVQPVLGEQYF. The CDR3 nucleotides are TGCAGTGCTAGAGTCCAGCCCGTTTTGGGGGAGCAGTACTTC. This rearrangement joins TRBV20-1 to TRBJ2-7; D is unresolved. The germline V gene encodes CDR1 DFQATT and CDR2 SNEGSKA (reference sequence). The CDR3 totals 14 residues. V was cut by 1 base and J by 7 bases, with 17 bases left in between.